This TCR beta chain was recorded in a study of blood T cell repertoires in COVID-19. Turning to the study itself: Samples representing acute and convalescent COVID-19 were sourced from the United States, Italy and Spain. Nucleic acid was either cDNA or gDNA, and it came from T cells, B-cell-depleted T cells, or PBMCs.

Using immunoSEQ multiplex PCR, the repertoire was profiled, and TCRdb retains in-frame clones only, with some absent. Altogether some 200,000 clones are present, around 89% being singletons, with the ten largest covering under 5.5%. The CDR3 contains 14 residues. V lost 7 bases, J lost 3 bases, and 7 bases stayed unmatched. Germline V gene sequence: CDR1 LNHDA, CDR2 SQIVND (reference sequence). The rearrangement joins TRBV19 to TRBJ2-3; 7 nucleotides match TRBD2. The receptor's source is a woman aged 40 to 55 with acute or convalescent COVID-19. The sample was peripheral blood. In DNA form, the CDR3 reads TGTGCCAGTACTTATGGGGGGGGAACAGATACGCAGTATTTT. Amino acids: CASTYGGGTDTQYF.